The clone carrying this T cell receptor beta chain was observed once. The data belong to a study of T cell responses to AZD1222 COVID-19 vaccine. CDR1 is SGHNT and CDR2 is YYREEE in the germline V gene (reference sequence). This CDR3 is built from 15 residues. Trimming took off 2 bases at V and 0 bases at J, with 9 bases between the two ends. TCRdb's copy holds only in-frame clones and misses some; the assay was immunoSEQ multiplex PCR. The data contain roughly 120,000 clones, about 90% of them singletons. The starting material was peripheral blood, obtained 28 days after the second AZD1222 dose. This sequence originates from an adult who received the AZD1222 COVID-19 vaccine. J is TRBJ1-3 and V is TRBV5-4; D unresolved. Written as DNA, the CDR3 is TGTGCCAGCAGCTTAGGACGGGGCTCTGGAAACACCATATATTTT. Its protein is CASSLGRGSGNTIYF.